This entry features one T cell receptor beta chain sequence. No antigen is known for it. An immunoSEQ assay, version v3.0, was performed at survey level. Some clones are missing from TCRdb's copy, which holds only in-frame ones; the method was immunoSEQ multiplex PCR. The sample shows 25,000 to 35,000 clones, about 90% of them seen only once. Per the germline V gene, CDR1 is PRHDT and CDR2 is FYEKMQ (reference sequence). The length of the CDR3 is 12 residues. V was trimmed by 3 bases and J by 7 bases, leaving 7 bases between them. The data were obtained in a study of long-term antiretroviral therapy in people with HIV. General study results and limits: Clones that had undergone expansion before ART dominated the repertoire at all time points. Information on adherence, resistance and therapy changes was unavailable.

This receptor was identified in a young woman with HIV. The specimen was unsorted PBMCs, collected 1.8 years after starting antiretroviral therapy. V usage is TRBV13 and J usage is TRBJ2-1; D is undetermined. CDR3 nucleotide sequence: TGTGCCAGCAGCTTGGAGCTAAATGAGCAGTTCTTC. The encoded protein is CASSLELNEQFF. Complete variable domain (other parts from reference TRBV13 and TRBJ2-1): AAGVIQSPRHLIKEKRETATLKCYPIPRHDTVYWYQQGPGQDPQFLISFYEKMQSDKGSIPDRFSAQQFSDYHSELNMSSLELGDSALYFCASSLELNEQFFGPGTRLTVL.